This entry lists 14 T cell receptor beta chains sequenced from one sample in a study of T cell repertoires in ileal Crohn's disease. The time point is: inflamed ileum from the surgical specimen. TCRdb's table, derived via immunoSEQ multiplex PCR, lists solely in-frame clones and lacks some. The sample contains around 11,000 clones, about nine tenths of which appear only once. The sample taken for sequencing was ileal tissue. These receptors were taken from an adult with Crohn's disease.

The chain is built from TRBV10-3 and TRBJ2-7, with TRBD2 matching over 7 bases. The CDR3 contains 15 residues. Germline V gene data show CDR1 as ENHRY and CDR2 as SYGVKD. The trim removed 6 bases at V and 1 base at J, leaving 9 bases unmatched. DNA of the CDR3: TGTGCCATCAGGCCCTCTAGCGGACTTTCCTACGAGCAGTACTTC. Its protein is CAIRPSSGLSYEQYF.

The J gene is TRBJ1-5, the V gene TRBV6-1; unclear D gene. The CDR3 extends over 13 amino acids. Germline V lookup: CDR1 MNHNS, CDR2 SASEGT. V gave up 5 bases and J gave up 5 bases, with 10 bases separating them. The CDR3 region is CASSILLDQPQHF. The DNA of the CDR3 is TGTGCCAGCAGTATATTACTAGATCAGCCCCAGCATTTT.

The CDR3 region has the DNA TGCGCCAGCAGCTTGGGTATTGGGACGGATCGAGCCGGGGAGCTGTTTTTT. As protein: CASSLGIGTDRAGELFF. V and J are TRBV5-1 and TRBJ2-2; D is perhaps TRBD1 or TRBD2 (5 bases each). Germline V gene data show CDR1 as SGHRS and CDR2 as YFSETQ. The ends were cut back, 0 bases at V and 6 bases at J, with 18 bases in the middle. The length of the CDR3 is 17 residues.

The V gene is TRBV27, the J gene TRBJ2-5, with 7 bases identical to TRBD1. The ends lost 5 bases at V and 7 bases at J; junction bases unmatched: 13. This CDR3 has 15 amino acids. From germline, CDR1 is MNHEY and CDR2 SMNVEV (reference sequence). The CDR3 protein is CASSPALQGQGTQYF. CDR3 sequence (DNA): TGTGCCAGCAGTCCAGCCCTACAGGGGCAGGGGACCCAGTACTTC.

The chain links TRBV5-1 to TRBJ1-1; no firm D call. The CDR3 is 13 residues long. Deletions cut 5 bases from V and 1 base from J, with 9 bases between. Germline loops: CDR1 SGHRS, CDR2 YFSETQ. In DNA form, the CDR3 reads TGCGCCAGCAGGTTGAGAACGAACACTGAAGCTTTCTTT. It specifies CASRLRTNTEAFF.

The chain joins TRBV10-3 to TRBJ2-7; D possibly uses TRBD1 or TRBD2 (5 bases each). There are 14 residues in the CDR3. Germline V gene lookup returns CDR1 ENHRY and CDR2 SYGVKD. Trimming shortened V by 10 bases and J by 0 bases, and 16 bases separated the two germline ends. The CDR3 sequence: CATGTPKSSYEQYF. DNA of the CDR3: TGTGCCACCGGGACCCCCAAAAGCTCCTACGAGCAGTACTTC.

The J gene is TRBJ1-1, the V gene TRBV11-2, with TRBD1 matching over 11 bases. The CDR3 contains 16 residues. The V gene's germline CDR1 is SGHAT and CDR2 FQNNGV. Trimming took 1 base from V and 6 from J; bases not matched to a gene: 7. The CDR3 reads CASSLGTGGNAPEAFF. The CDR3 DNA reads TGTGCCAGCAGCTTAGGGACAGGGGGCAATGCCCCTGAAGCTTTCTTT.

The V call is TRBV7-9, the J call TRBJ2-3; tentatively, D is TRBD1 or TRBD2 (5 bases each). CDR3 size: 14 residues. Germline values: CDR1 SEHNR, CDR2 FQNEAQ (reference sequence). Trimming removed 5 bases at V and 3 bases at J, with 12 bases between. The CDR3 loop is CASSHGKGTDTQYF. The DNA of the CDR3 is TGTGCCAGCAGCCACGGGAAGGGGACAGATACGCAGTATTTT. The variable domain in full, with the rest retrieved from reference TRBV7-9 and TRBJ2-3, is DTGVSQNPRHKITKRGQNVTFRCDPISEHNRLYWYRQTLGQGPEFLTYFQNEAQLEKSRLLSDRFSAERPKGSFSTLEIQRTEQGDSAMYLCASSHGKGTDTQYFGPGTRLTVL.

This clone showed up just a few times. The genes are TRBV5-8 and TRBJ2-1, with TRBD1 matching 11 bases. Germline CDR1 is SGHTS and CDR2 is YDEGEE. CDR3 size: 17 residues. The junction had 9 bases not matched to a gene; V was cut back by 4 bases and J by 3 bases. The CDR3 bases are TGTGCCAGCAGCGTACACCCCGGGACAGGGGGCTACAATGAGCAGTTCTTC. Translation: CASSVHPGTGGYNEQFF.

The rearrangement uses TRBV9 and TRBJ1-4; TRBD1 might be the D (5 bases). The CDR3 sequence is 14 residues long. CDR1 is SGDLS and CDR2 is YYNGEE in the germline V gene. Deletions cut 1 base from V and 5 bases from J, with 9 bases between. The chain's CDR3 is CASSVSRGNEKLFF. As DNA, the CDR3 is TGTGCCAGCAGCGTAAGCCGGGGGAATGAAAAACTGTTTTTT.

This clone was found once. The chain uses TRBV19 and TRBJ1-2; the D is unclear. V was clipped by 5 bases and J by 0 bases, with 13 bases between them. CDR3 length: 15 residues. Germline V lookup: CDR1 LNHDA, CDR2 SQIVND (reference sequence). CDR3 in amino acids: CASSSPDLANYGYTF. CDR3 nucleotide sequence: TGTGCCAGTAGTTCCCCGGATTTAGCTAACTATGGCTACACCTTC.

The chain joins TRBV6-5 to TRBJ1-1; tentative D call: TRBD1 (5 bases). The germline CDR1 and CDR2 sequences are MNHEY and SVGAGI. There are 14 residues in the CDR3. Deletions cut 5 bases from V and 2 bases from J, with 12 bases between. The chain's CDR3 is CASSALGGNTEAFF. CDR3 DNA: TGTGCCAGCAGTGCGCTGGGGGGAAACACTGAAGCTTTCTTT.

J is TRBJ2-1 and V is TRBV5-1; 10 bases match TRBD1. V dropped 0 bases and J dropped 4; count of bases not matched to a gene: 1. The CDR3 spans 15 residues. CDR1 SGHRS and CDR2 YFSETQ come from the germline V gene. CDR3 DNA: TGCGCCAGCAGCTTGGGACAGGGGGCTTACAATGAGCAGTTCTTC. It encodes CASSLGQGAYNEQFF. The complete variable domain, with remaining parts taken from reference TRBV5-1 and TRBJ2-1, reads KAGVTQTPRYLIKTRGQQVTLSCSPISGHRSVSWYQQTPGQGLQFLFEYFSETQRNKGNFPGRFSGRQFSNSRSEMNVSTLELGDSALYLCASSLGQGAYNEQFFGPGTRLTVL.

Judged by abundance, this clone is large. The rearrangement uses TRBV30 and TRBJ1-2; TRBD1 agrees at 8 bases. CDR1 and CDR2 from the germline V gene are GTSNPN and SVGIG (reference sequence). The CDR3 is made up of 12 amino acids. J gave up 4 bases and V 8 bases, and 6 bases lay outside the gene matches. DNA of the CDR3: TGTGCCCGCAGGGGGCTCGGCTATGGCTACACCTTC. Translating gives CARRGLGYGYTF.